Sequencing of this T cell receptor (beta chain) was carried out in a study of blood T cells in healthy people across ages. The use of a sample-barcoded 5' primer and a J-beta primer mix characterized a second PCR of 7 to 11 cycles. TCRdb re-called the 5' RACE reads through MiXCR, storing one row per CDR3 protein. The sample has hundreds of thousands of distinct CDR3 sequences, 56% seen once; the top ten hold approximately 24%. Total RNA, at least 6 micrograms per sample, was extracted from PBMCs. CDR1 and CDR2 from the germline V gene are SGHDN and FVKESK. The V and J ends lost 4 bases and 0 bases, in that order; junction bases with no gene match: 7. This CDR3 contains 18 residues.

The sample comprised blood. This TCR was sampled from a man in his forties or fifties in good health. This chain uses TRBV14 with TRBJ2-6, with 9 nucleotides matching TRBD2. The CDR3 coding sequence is TGTGCCAGCAGCCCGCTAGCGGGACCGATCTCTGGGGCCAACGTCCTGACTTTC. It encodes CASSPLAGPISGANVLTF.